The rows below give T cell receptor beta chains drawn from one sample of a study of CD8+ T cells in alopecia areata. Here immunoSEQ multiplex PCR was the method, and the copy in TCRdb shows in-frame clones only, minus some. The data show 110,000 to 150,000 clones, about 85% seen once. The sequences come from CD8+ T cells sorted from blood, collected at week 4, from a patient treated with tofacitinib. The receptors come from a human donor with alopecia areata. Both conserved end residues are part of each CDR3. Fields, in order: clone size, D gene, J gene, V gene, CDR3 protein, CDR3 DNA. The D gene is left open where the match is weak. Clone size appears in some rows only: once, few, many, or a class for an expanded clone.

clone size: -; D gene: -; J gene: TRBJ1-1; V gene: TRBV4-1; CDR3 protein: CASSQEGTPNTEAFF; CDR3 DNA: TGCGCCAGCAGCCAAGAAGGGACACCGAACACTGAAGCTTTCTTT
clone size: -; D gene: -; J gene: TRBJ2-2; V gene: TRBV4-1; CDR3 protein: CASSQTTYVGRGGELFF; CDR3 DNA: TGCGCCAGCAGCCAGACAACATATGTAGGACGAGGCGGGGAGCTGTTTTTT
clone size: -; D gene: -; J gene: TRBJ1-1; V gene: TRBV25-1; CDR3 protein: CASRGGEAFF; CDR3 DNA: TGTGCCAGCAGAGGTGGTGAAGCTTTCTTT
clone size: -; D gene: -; J gene: TRBJ2-2; V gene: TRBV29-1; CDR3 protein: CSVTAVSGPGSDTGELFF; CDR3 DNA: TGCAGCGTAACAGCGGTGAGCGGCCCCGGCAGCGACACCGGGGAGCTGTTTTTT
clone size: -; D gene: TRBD2; J gene: TRBJ2-7; V gene: TRBV29-1; CDR3 protein: CSVVAGEVYEQYF; CDR3 DNA: TGCAGCGTTGTAGCGGGGGAAGTATACGAGCAGTACTTC
clone size: -; D gene: -; J gene: TRBJ2-5; V gene: TRBV20-1; CDR3 protein: CSAPDVGTQYF; CDR3 DNA: TGCAGTGCTCCCGATGTGGGGACCCAGTACTTC
clone size: -; D gene: -; J gene: TRBJ2-1; V gene: TRBV19; CDR3 protein: CASGTGTSNEQFF; CDR3 DNA: TGTGCCAGTGGCACAGGGACGAGTAATGAGCAGTTCTTC
clone size: -; D gene: TRBD1; J gene: TRBJ2-7; V gene: TRBV29-1; CDR3 protein: CSVEGDRGTYEQYF; CDR3 DNA: TGCAGCGTTGAAGGGGACAGGGGAACCTACGAGCAGTACTTC
clone size: -; D gene: -; J gene: TRBJ1-5; V gene: TRBV6-6; CDR3 protein: CASTIGRGNQPQHF; CDR3 DNA: TGTGCCAGCACTATCGGACGGGGCAATCAGCCCCAGCATTTT
clone size: few; D gene: -; J gene: TRBJ2-1; V gene: TRBV7-9; CDR3 protein: CASSYFTDEQFF; CDR3 DNA: TGTGCCAGCAGCTACTTTACCGATGAGCAGTTCTTC
clone size: -; D gene: -; J gene: TRBJ2-7; V gene: TRBV2; CDR3 protein: CASRTGTPKEQYF; CDR3 DNA: TGTGCCAGCAGGACCGGGACACCGAAAGAGCAGTACTTC
clone size: -; D gene: TRBD2; J gene: TRBJ2-2; V gene: TRBV30; CDR3 protein: CAWDTGGNTGELFF; CDR3 DNA: TGTGCCTGGGATACGGGGGGGAACACCGGGGAGCTGTTTTTT
clone size: -; D gene: TRBD1; J gene: TRBJ1-1; V gene: TRBV16; CDR3 protein: CASSHPGQGNTEAFF; CDR3 DNA: TGTGCCAGCAGCCACCCCGGACAGGGGAACACTGAAGCTTTCTTT
clone size: -; D gene: TRBD1; J gene: TRBJ2-7; V gene: TRBV29-1; CDR3 protein: CSVENQGAYEQYF; CDR3 DNA: TGCAGCGTTGAAAACCAGGGGGCGTACGAGCAGTACTTC
clone size: -; D gene: -; J gene: TRBJ1-2; V gene: TRBV29-1; CDR3 protein: CSVDSWQGGGWGYTF; CDR3 DNA: TGCAGCGTTGATAGTTGGCAAGGTGGTGGATGGGGCTACACCTTC
clone size: -; D gene: -; J gene: TRBJ2-3; V gene: TRBV5-5; CDR3 protein: CASSFGTGGDTQYF; CDR3 DNA: TGTGCCAGCAGCTTTGGTACTGGCGGCGATACGCAGTATTTT
clone size: -; D gene: TRBD1; J gene: TRBJ2-5; V gene: TRBV7-9; CDR3 protein: CASSPARQGAETQYF; CDR3 DNA: TGTGCCAGCAGCCCAGCCCGACAGGGTGCGGAGACCCAGTACTTC
clone size: -; D gene: -; J gene: TRBJ2-7; V gene: TRBV12-5; CDR3 protein: CASGLDAYYEQYF; CDR3 DNA: TGTGCTAGTGGTTTGGACGCCTACTACGAGCAGTACTTC
clone size: -; D gene: TRBD1; J gene: TRBJ1-5; V gene: TRBV5-6; CDR3 protein: CASSETGVQPQHF; CDR3 DNA: TGTGCCAGCAGCGAGACAGGGGTTCAGCCCCAGCATTTT
clone size: -; D gene: -; J gene: TRBJ2-7; V gene: TRBV29-1; CDR3 protein: CSVLVDSSYEQYF; CDR3 DNA: TGCAGCGTTCTAGTCGACAGCTCCTACGAGCAGTACTTC
clone size: once; D gene: -; J gene: TRBJ2-3; V gene: TRBV5-4; CDR3 protein: CASSSGGTDTQYF; CDR3 DNA: TGTGCCAGCAGCTCTGGGGGTACAGATACGCAGTATTTT
clone size: few; D gene: TRBD2; J gene: TRBJ2-1; V gene: TRBV29-1; CDR3 protein: CSVEDPSGIANEQFF; CDR3 DNA: TGCAGCGTTGAAGATCCTAGCGGGATTGCGAATGAGCAGTTCTTC
clone size: -; D gene: -; J gene: TRBJ1-1; V gene: TRBV11-2; CDR3 protein: CASSYLKGPALNTEAFF; CDR3 DNA: TGTGCCAGCAGCTACCTCAAGGGTCCAGCACTGAACACTGAAGCTTTCTTT
clone size: -; D gene: -; J gene: TRBJ2-7; V gene: TRBV29-1; CDR3 protein: CSVDGGPYEQYF; CDR3 DNA: TGCAGCGTTGACGGGGGGCCCTACGAGCAGTACTTC
clone size: few; D gene: TRBD1; J gene: TRBJ1-3; V gene: TRBV29-1; CDR3 protein: CSVGAGGDSGNTIYF; CDR3 DNA: TGCAGCGTTGGGGCAGGGGGCGACTCTGGAAACACCATATATTTT